This T cell receptor (beta chain) was observed in a study of cytomegalovirus exposure and HLA in healthy donors. Study observations and caveats: The authors later found most CMV-associated TCR beta chains appeared HLA-restricted.

A note on this clone: Its specificity is not known.

Both 60 Vbeta primers and 13 Jbeta primers went into the PCR. TCRdb keeps only in-frame clones here, not all; method: immunoSEQ multiplex PCR. The table lists some 200,000 clones, 84% of them singletons. Sequenced: PBMCs. The receptor was derived from a woman between 45 and 60 years old in good health and CMV-seropositive.

CDR3 sequence: CASTGGGTQETQYF. As DNA, the CDR3 is TGTGCCAGCACAGGGGGCGGAACGCAAGAGACCCAGTACTTC. V usage is TRBV4-2 and J usage is TRBJ2-5; TRBD1 agrees at 8 bases. J gave up 2 bases and V 7 bases, and 6 bases lay outside the gene matches. This CDR3 is built from 14 residues. Germline lookup yields CDR1 LGHNA and CDR2 YNFKEQ.